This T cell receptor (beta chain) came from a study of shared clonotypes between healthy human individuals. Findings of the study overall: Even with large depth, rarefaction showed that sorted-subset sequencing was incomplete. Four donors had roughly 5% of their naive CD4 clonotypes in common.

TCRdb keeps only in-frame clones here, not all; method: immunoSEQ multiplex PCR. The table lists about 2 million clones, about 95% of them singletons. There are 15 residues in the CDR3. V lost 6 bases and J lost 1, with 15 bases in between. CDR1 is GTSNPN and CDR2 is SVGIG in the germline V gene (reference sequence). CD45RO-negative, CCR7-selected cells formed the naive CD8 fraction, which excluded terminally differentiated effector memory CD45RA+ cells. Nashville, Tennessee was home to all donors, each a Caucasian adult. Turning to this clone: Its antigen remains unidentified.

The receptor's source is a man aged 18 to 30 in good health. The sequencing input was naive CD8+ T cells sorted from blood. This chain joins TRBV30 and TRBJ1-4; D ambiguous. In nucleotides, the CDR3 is TGTGCCTGTCAAACCTGGGATGAAACTAATGAAAAACTGTTTTTT. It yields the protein CACQTWDETNEKLFF.